Described below is a single T cell receptor beta chain sequence and its context. Its antigen is unidentified. The source of the sample is a study of vaccination and CD4 T cells after COVID-19. The CDR3 loop spans 14 amino acids. The germline V and J ends were trimmed by 0 bases and 10 bases, with 15 bases remaining between them. In germline, CDR1 is MNHEY, CDR2 SVGAGI. Scientists ran DNA taken from cultured CD4+ T cells through the Oncomine TCR Beta short-read assay for sequencing. TCRdb fed the PCR reads into MiXCR, producing one record per CDR3 protein. The sample records about 20,000 distinct CDR3 sequences, approximately 57% being singletons. Regarding treatment: roughly ten-day PBMC culture with coronavirus spike peptide pools or control peptides (ViraFEST assay).

V usage is TRBV6-5 and J usage is TRBJ1-2; D gene unclear. This receptor was obtained from a human donor who had recovered from COVID-19. The starting material was CD4+ T cells from blood, cultured in vitro, obtained before SARS-CoV-2 vaccination. The CDR3 bases are TGTGCCAGCAGTTACTCGATGAAGAGCAATGACTACACCTTC. This translates into CASSYSMKSNDYTF.